This entry lists 24 T cell receptor beta chains sequenced from one sample in a study of T cell responses to AZD1222 COVID-19 vaccine. The protocol was immunoSEQ multiplex PCR, while the TCRdb copy is restricted to in-frame clones and leaves out a portion. This repertoire shows about 56,000 clones, approximately 88% found once; its top ten account for roughly 14%. Sequenced here: peripheral blood, sampled on day 0 of AZD1222 vaccination. These receptors were obtained from an adult in good health.

The chain recombines TRBV19 with TRBJ1-5; D not certain. The CDR3 loop spans 15 amino acids. V lost 5 bases and J 2 bases, leaving 13 bases between the germline ends. Germline CDR1 is LNHDA and CDR2 is SQIVND (reference sequence). The CDR3 is CASSFSPGGNQPQHF. The CDR3 nucleotides are TGTGCCAGTAGTTTCTCCCCTGGGGGCAATCAGCCCCAGCATTTT.

The genes are TRBV9 and TRBJ1-2; 9 bases match TRBD1. Germline assignment: CDR1 SGDLS and CDR2 YYNGEE. V shed 2 bases, J shed 1 base, and the junction held 0 bases outside the gene matches. There are 14 residues in the CDR3. This CDR3 reads CASSVGQGNYGYTF. DNA of the CDR3: TGTGCCAGCAGCGTGGGACAGGGTAACTATGGCTACACCTTC. The whole variable domain, filled in from reference TRBV9 and TRBJ1-2, reads DSGVTQTPKHLITATGQRVTLRCSPRSGDLSVYWYQQSLDQGLQFLIQYYNGEERAKGNILERFSAQQFPDLHSELNLSSLELGDSALYFCASSVGQGNYGYTFGSGTRLTVV.

The CDR3 DNA follows: TGTGCCAGCTCACTCAGGGAGGAGAACACTGAAGCTTTCTTT. It specifies CASSLREENTEAFF. The chain uses TRBV18 and TRBJ1-1, with D possibly being TRBD1 (5 bases). The CDR3 consists of 14 residues. The V end was cut by 4 bases, the J end by 1 base, with 10 bases between. Germline CDR1 KGHSH, CDR2 LQKENI.

This rearrangement joins TRBV28 to TRBJ2-1; D remains ambiguous. The CDR3 length is 14 residues. V was clipped by 2 bases and J by 0 bases, with 5 bases between them. Germline-derived CDR1 and CDR2 are MDHEN and SYDVKM. This CDR3 is CASSLAVSYNEQFF. Here the CDR3 DNA reads TGTGCCAGCAGTTTAGCGGTCTCCTACAATGAGCAGTTCTTC. Full variable domain (outside the CDR3, taken from reference TRBV28 and TRBJ2-1): DVKVTQSSRYLVKRTGEKVFLECVQDMDHENMFWYRQDPGLGLRLIYFSYDVKMKEKGDIPEGYSVSREKKERFSLILESASTNQTSMYLCASSLAVSYNEQFFGPGTRLTVL.

CDR3 coding DNA: TGTGCCAGCAGCTTGTGGGTGGCCAAAAACATTCAGTACTTC. Its translation: CASSLWVAKNIQYF. This chain uses TRBV5-4 with TRBJ2-4, with D uncertain. This CDR3 region has 14 residues. Germline values: CDR1 SGHNT, CDR2 YYREEE (reference sequence). Trimming took 1 base from V and 1 from J, leaving 6 bases between them.

The genes are TRBV7-8 and TRBJ2-1; 16 bases line up with TRBD2. The ends lost 3 bases at V and 8 bases at J; junction bases unmatched: 4. Germline V gene sequence: CDR1 SGHVS, CDR2 FQNEAQ. The CDR3 is made up of 16 amino acids. DNA for the CDR3: TGTGCCAGCAGCTTGGGGGGACTAGCGGGAGGGGATGAGCAGTTCTTC. Translated, it gives CASSLGGLAGGDEQFF.

This clone was counted a few times. The chain carries TRBV29-1 and TRBJ2-7, with 10 bases identical to TRBD2. The CDR3 is 13 amino acids. J lost 4 bases, V lost 6 bases, and 6 bases had no gene match. The V gene's germline CDR1 is SQVTM and CDR2 ANQGSEA. The CDR3 nucleotides read TGCAGCGTGCCTGGACTAGCGGTGTACGAGCAGTACTTC. Translated, it gives CSVPGLAVYEQYF.

V gene TRBV27 combines with J gene TRBJ1-2, with D unclear. V was shortened by 3 bases and J by 1 base, with 9 bases between the two germline ends. CDR3 size: 14 residues. Looked up from germline, CDR1 is MNHEY and CDR2 is SMNVEV (reference sequence). CDR3 sequence (DNA): TGTGCCAGCAGTTTTTTGGGCAGTAACTATGGCTACACCTTC. The encoded protein is CASSFLGSNYGYTF.

The chain employs TRBV30 and TRBJ2-3, with D possibly TRBD1 on 5 matching bases. The CDR3 runs to 13 residues. Trimming removed 2 bases from V and 2 bases from J, with 8 bases in between. The germline gives CDR1 GTSNPN, CDR2 SVGIG (reference sequence). The CDR3 here is CAWSSGPTDTQYF. The CDR3 nucleotides read TGTGCCTGGAGTTCAGGGCCCACAGATACGCAGTATTTT.

The CDR3 nucleotides are TGCGCCAGCAGCGCTGGGACAGCAGACTCAGTCCATGCTGAGCAGTTCTTC. Its protein product is CASSAGTADSVHAEQFF. The gene calls are TRBV5-1 and TRBJ2-1; 7 bases are shared with TRBD1. Germline trimming cut 4 bases from V and 9 bases from J; bases unmatched to any gene: 19. Germline CDR1 reads SGHRS; CDR2 reads YFSETQ. The CDR3 runs to 17 residues.

The chain employs TRBV5-6 and TRBJ2-3; 9 bases agree with TRBD2. The J segment lost 1 base and the V segment lost 2 bases, leaving 2 bases of the junction unmatched. Germline V gene data show CDR1 as SGHDT and CDR2 as YYEEEE. This CDR3 is 15 amino acids long. The CDR3 region has the DNA TGTGCCAGCAGCTTTCGGACTAGCGGCACAGATACGCAGTATTTT. Its translation: CASSFRTSGTDTQYF.

The chain employs TRBV28 and TRBJ1-4; D uncertain. This CDR3 spans 15 amino acids. Germline V gives CDR1 MDHEN, CDR2 SYDVKM. V was trimmed by 5 bases and J by 8 bases, leaving 18 bases between them. The CDR3 spells CASSPHSSLGEKLFF. The CDR3 nucleotides read TGTGCCAGCAGTCCCCATTCTTCCTTGGGGGAAAAACTGTTTTTT.

This clone appeared once. The rearrangement joins TRBV15 to TRBJ2-1; D gene uncertain. The CDR3 is 14 residues long. Per germline, CDR1 LNHNV and CDR2 YYDKDF (reference sequence). V lost 0 bases and J lost 4, with 7 bases in between. CDR3 coding DNA: TGTGCCACCAGCAGAGATACAGTATACAATGAGCAGTTCTTC. Translating it yields CATSRDTVYNEQFF.

This clone was picked up one time. This chain connects TRBV28 to TRBJ2-7; D is possibly TRBD2 (6 bases). Per germline, CDR1 MDHEN and CDR2 SYDVKM. The CDR3 runs to 16 residues. The V end was cut by 4 bases, the J end by 4 bases, with 20 bases between. CDR3 region: CASSSPGLRASYEQYF. CDR3 sequence (DNA): TGTGCCAGCAGTTCGCCGGGACTTAGGGCATCGTACGAGCAGTACTTC. Supplemented by reference TRBV28 and TRBJ2-7, the full variable domain reads DVKVTQSSRYLVKRTGEKVFLECVQDMDHENMFWYRQDPGLGLRLIYFSYDVKMKEKGDIPEGYSVSREKKERFSLILESASTNQTSMYLCASSSPGLRASYEQYFGPGTRLTVT.

This chain connects TRBV12-3 or TRBV12-4 to TRBJ2-7; TRBD2 agrees at 10 bases. Unmatched junction bases numbered 4, after V lost 4 bases and J lost 7 bases. The CDR3 is made up of 13 amino acids. The CDR3 loop reads CASSSSGSREQYF. CDR3 nucleotides: TGTGCCAGCAGTTCTAGCGGGAGTAGGGAGCAGTACTTC.

The rearrangement joins TRBV4-3 to TRBJ2-3; D possibly corresponds to TRBD2 (6 bases). The germline V gene has CDR1 LGHNA and CDR2 YSLEER. V was shortened by 0 bases and J by 1 base, with 11 bases between the two germline ends. This CDR3 spans 16 amino acids. The chain's CDR3 is CASSQDLGGGTDTQYF. The CDR3 DNA follows: TGCGCCAGCAGCCAAGATCTGGGCGGGGGCACAGATACGCAGTATTTT.

This chain uses TRBV10-2 with TRBJ1-6; D call uncertain. Germline-derived CDR1 and CDR2 are WSHSY and SAAADI. Trimming took off 5 bases at V and 8 bases at J, with 13 bases between the two ends. CDR3 length: 14 amino acids. The CDR3 DNA follows: TGCGCCAGCAGTCCAGAGAGGTGGGATTCACCCCTCCACTTT. Protein: CASSPERWDSPLHF.

In its sample, this clone was seen once. J is TRBJ1-2 and V is TRBV21-1; the D segment call TRBD1 is taken from the table without a DNA check. TRBV21-1 is classified as a pseudogene. The CDR3 contains 14 residues. CDR3 sequence: CASATLSGVYGYTF. The CDR3 region has the DNA TGTGCCAGCGCTACACTTTCAGGGGTCTATGGCTACACCTTC.

This clone has a handful of counts. CDR3 nucleotide sequence: TGTGCCAGCAGCTTAAGCGGGAACTCCTACGAGCAGTACTTC. Its protein is CASSLSGNSYEQYF. This rearrangement joins TRBV7-2 to TRBJ2-7; 7 nucleotides align to TRBD2. CDR1 is SGHTA and CDR2 is FQGNSA in the germline V gene. J gave up 0 bases and V 2 bases, and 1 base lay outside the gene matches. CDR3 length: 14 amino acids. The whole variable domain, remainder taken from reference TRBV7-2 and TRBJ2-7, is GAGVSQSPSNKVTEKGKDVELRCDPISGHTALYWYRQSLGQGLEFLIYFQGNSAPDKSGLPSDRFSAERTGGSVSTLTIQRTQQEDSAVYLCASSLSGNSYEQYFGPGTRLTVT.

The chain recombines TRBV24-1 with TRBJ2-5; 9 positions agree with TRBD2. The ends lost 1 base at V and 5 bases at J; junction bases unmatched: 7. In germline, CDR1 is KGHDR, CDR2 SFDVKD. The CDR3 has 16 residues. The CDR3 DNA reads as TGTGCCACCAGTGATTTCCTAGGCGGGGGGGAGGAGACCCAGTACTTC. Translated, it gives CATSDFLGGGEETQYF.

The gene calls are TRBV7-2 and TRBJ2-5; TRBD1 agrees at 7 bases. Germline CDR1 reads SGHTA; CDR2 reads FQGNSA. Losses at the gene ends were 0 bases for V and 2 bases for J; bases not matched to a gene: 3. The CDR3 is 15 amino acids. The CDR3 loop reads CASSLAGTAQETQYF. CDR3 coding DNA: TGTGCCAGCAGCTTAGCCGGGACAGCGCAAGAGACCCAGTACTTC.

The chain recombines TRBV25-1 with TRBJ2-1, with TRBD1 matching over 10 bases. Germline V gene data show CDR1 as MGHDK and CDR2 as SYGVNS. Trimming cost V 7 bases and J 7 bases; bases outside gene matches: 10. The CDR3 consists of 15 residues. The CDR3: CASTDRDRGKNEQFF. The CDR3 coding sequence is TGTGCCAGCACTGACCGGGACAGGGGAAAGAATGAGCAGTTCTTC.

The V call is TRBV10-3, the J call TRBJ2-3; tentative D call: TRBD1 (6 bases). In germline, CDR1 is ENHRY, CDR2 SYGVKD. V lost 2 bases and J lost 5, with 8 bases in between. The CDR3 is 13 residues long. The CDR3 spells CAISEQGQDTQYF. The CDR3 DNA follows: TGTGCCATCAGTGAGCAGGGGCAAGATACGCAGTATTTT.

This chain uses TRBV6-2 or TRBV6-3 with TRBJ2-1; 9 bases line up with TRBD2. The CDR3 is made up of 16 amino acids. Trimming cost V 5 bases and J 7 bases; bases outside gene matches: 12. The germline V gene has CDR1 MNHEY and CDR2 SVGEGT. The chain's CDR3 is CASSRRVSSGDNEQFF. The CDR3 DNA reads TGTGCCAGCAGTCGCAGAGTCTCTAGCGGGGATAATGAGCAGTTCTTC.